This TCR beta chain was recorded in a study of blood T cell repertoires in COVID-19. Background on the study: Collection of acute and convalescent COVID-19 samples took place in the United States, Italy and Spain. Sources were T cells, B-cell-depleted T cells, or PBMCs; the material itself was cDNA or gDNA.

Original handling: Amplification with reference gene primers provided the estimates of nucleated cell counts. Clones were sequenced by immunoSEQ multiplex PCR, and TCRdb holds only the in-frame ones, with some missing. That table gives V, J and clone size, and the DNA gave D and trimming. The data show tens of thousands of clones, about 86% seen once. V shed 7 bases and J 0 bases; nucleotides not matched to a gene: 5. CDR1 is ENHRY and CDR2 is SYGVKD in the germline V gene. The CDR3 contains 15 residues. V gene TRBV10-3 combines with J gene TRBJ1-1; 10 bases align to TRBD1. The TCR was taken from a human donor in a cohort sampled during active COVID-19. The sequenced sample consisted of peripheral blood. The CDR3 loop reads CAINGQGGMNTEAFF. The CDR3 DNA sequence: TGTGCCATCAATGGACAGGGGGGAATGAACACTGAAGCTTTCTTT.